The 24 T cell receptor beta chains below were found in one sample sequenced in a study of blood T cell repertoires in COVID-19 (dated by TCRdb to 2020 to 2022). The library was generated by the immunoSEQ multiplex PCR assay. The immuneACCESS repertoire file appears here via TCRdb, limited to in-frame rearrangements. These files lack a portion of the clones; in checked studies, under half of the deficit traces to unresolved V genes, and the cause of the others is not known. The sample table shows approximately 190,000 clones, and 84% are seen once. Of the sample, 5.1% is held by the ten largest clones. Sequencing used peripheral blood. Source of these receptors: a woman aged 70-85 years with active or convalescent COVID-19.

The V call is TRBV9, the J call TRBJ2-3, with TRBD2 matching 7 bases. The trim removed 3 bases at V and 0 bases at J, leaving 4 bases unmatched. The CDR3 contains 15 residues. Germline CDR1 SGDLS, CDR2 YYNGEE. The CDR3, as DNA: TGTGCCAGCAGCGCAAGCGGGACCAGCACAGATACGCAGTATTTT. Amino acids: CASSASGTSTDTQYF.

The chain employs TRBV27 and TRBJ2-7; 12 bases map to TRBD2. With 2 bases clipped from V and 2 bases from J, the junction kept 1 base outside the gene matches. The CDR3 extends over 15 amino acids. Looked up from germline, CDR1 is MNHEY and CDR2 is SMNVEV (reference sequence). The CDR3 sequence is CASSLRTSGTYEQYF. CDR3 nucleotide sequence: TGTGCCAGCAGTTTACGGACTAGCGGGACCTACGAGCAGTACTTC.

The V gene is TRBV5-1, the J gene TRBJ2-2; TRBD2 aligns across 11 bases. Losses at the gene ends were 9 bases for V and 4 bases for J; bases not matched to a gene: 11. CDR3 length equals 16 residues. The germline V gene encodes CDR1 SGHRS and CDR2 YFSETQ. CDR3 loop: CATVAGGPGGTGELFF. DNA for the CDR3: TGCGCCACCGTAGCGGGAGGGCCAGGCGGCACCGGGGAGCTGTTTTTT.

V gene TRBV23-1 combines with J gene TRBJ2-2; D is unclear. TRBV23-1 is annotated as an ORF whose role is uncertain. The V end was cut by 2 bases, the J end by 5 bases, with 6 bases between. The CDR3 is made up of 13 amino acids. The CDR3 DNA follows: TGCGCCAGCAGTCAACACTCGACCGGGGAGCTGTTTTTT. Its translation is CASSQHSTGELFF.

The chain couples TRBV9 to TRBJ2-3; 10 bases align to TRBD2. This CDR3 spans 17 amino acids. J gave up 2 bases and V 1 base, and 7 bases lay outside the gene matches. Germline CDR1 SGDLS, CDR2 YYNGEE. The CDR3 is CASSVLHTSGVTDTQYF. CDR3 nucleotides: TGTGCCAGCAGCGTACTCCACACTAGCGGGGTCACAGATACGCAGTATTTT.

This clone was detected once. This rearrangement joins TRBV11-3 to TRBJ2-1, with 7 bases matching TRBD2. The V gene end was trimmed by 1 base and the J gene end by 6 bases; junction bases not matched to a gene: 6. Germline assignment: CDR1 SGHNT and CDR2 YENEEA. The CDR3 sequence is 15 residues long. The CDR3 nucleotides are TGTGCCAGCAGCTTAGTATATGGGAGGGCCAATGAGCAGTTCTTC. Protein: CASSLVYGRANEQFF.

This clone has just a few counts. The CDR3 is CASSQDRGTGSGYEQYF. CDR3 DNA: TGTGCCAGCAGCCAAGATAGGGGCACCGGGAGCGGGTACGAGCAGTACTTC. This chain uses TRBV4-2 with TRBJ2-7; tentative D call: TRBD2 (6 bases). This CDR3 has 17 residues. Germline CDR1 and CDR2: LGHNA and YNFKEQ. V was shortened by 0 bases and J by 4 bases, with 19 bases between the two germline ends.

This chain joins TRBV6-1 and TRBJ1-3; D is uncertain. The CDR3 covers 14 residues. Trimming stripped 1 base from V and 2 bases from J, with 6 bases between. Germline assignment: CDR1 MNHNS and CDR2 SASEGT. The CDR3 protein is CASSEEGAGNTIYF. The DNA of the CDR3 is TGTGCCAGCAGTGAAGAGGGAGCTGGAAACACCATATATTTT.

The chain couples TRBV27 to TRBJ1-1; TRBD1 might be the D (6 bases). V was clipped by 6 bases and J by 1 base, with 12 bases between them. The length of the CDR3 is 14 residues. Germline CDR1 and CDR2: MNHEY and SMNVEV (reference sequence). CDR3 loop: CASSRGGENTEAFF. The CDR3 DNA reads as TGTGCCAGCAGCAGAGGGGGGGAGAACACTGAAGCTTTCTTT.

V gene TRBV6-6 combines with J gene TRBJ1-5, with D tentatively TRBD1 (6 bases). Germline CDR1 MNHNY, CDR2 SVGAGI (reference sequence). This CDR3 region has 14 residues. V lost 7 bases and J 0 bases, leaving 10 bases between the germline ends. The CDR3 loop reads CASMDSDSNQPQHF. The CDR3, as DNA: TGTGCCAGCATGGACAGCGATAGCAATCAGCCCCAGCATTTT.

V gene TRBV5-1 combines with J gene TRBJ2-1, with D maybe TRBD2 (5 bases). V was shortened by 0 bases and J by 0 bases, with 10 bases between the two germline ends. The germline CDR1 and CDR2 sequences are SGHRS and YFSETQ. This CDR3 is built from 16 residues. The CDR3 region is CASSLAGTASYNEQFF. The DNA of the CDR3 is TGCGCCAGCAGCTTGGCGGGAACAGCCTCCTACAATGAGCAGTTCTTC. Variable domain in full (rest from reference TRBV5-1 and TRBJ2-1): KAGVTQTPRYLIKTRGQQVTLSCSPISGHRSVSWYQQTPGQGLQFLFEYFSETQRNKGNFPGRFSGRQFSNSRSEMNVSTLELGDSALYLCASSLAGTASYNEQFFGPGTRLTVL.

This clone was picked up one time. The V gene is TRBV13, the J gene TRBJ2-5; TRBD1 agrees at 8 bases. CDR3 length equals 16 residues. In germline, CDR1 is PRHDT, CDR2 FYEKMQ (reference sequence). Trimming at V came to 4 bases and at J to 2 bases, leaving 9 bases not matched to a gene. CDR3 sequence (DNA): TGTGCCAGCAGCTCCAATCAGGGGGCTCGACAAGAGACCCAGTACTTC. This translates into CASSSNQGARQETQYF.

CDR3 sequence reads: CASSSNRRWGDEQFF. Written as DNA, the CDR3 is TGTGCCAGCAGTAGTAATAGGCGATGGGGGGATGAGCAGTTCTTC. The J gene is TRBJ2-1, the V gene TRBV28; perhaps TRBD2 as D (6 bases). The V gene lost 5 bases and the J gene lost 8 bases, with 19 bases spanning the gap. The CDR3 loop spans 15 amino acids. The germline CDR1 and CDR2 sequences are MDHEN and SYDVKM.

This chain links TRBV7-9 with TRBJ2-1; TRBD2 aligns across 7 bases. V shed 3 bases, J shed 9 bases, and the junction held 11 bases outside the gene matches. The germline CDR1 and CDR2 sequences are SEHNR and FQNEAQ (reference sequence). This CDR3 comprises 15 residues. The CDR3 spells CASSFLGLEAREQFF. The DNA for the CDR3 is TGTGCCAGCAGCTTCTTAGGACTAGAGGCACGTGAGCAGTTCTTC. Supplemented by reference TRBV7-9 and TRBJ2-1, the full variable domain reads DTGVSQNPRHKITKRGQNVTFRCDPISEHNRLYWYRQTLGQGPEFLTYFQNEAQLEKSRLLSDRFSAERPKGSFSTLEIQRTEQGDSAMYLCASSFLGLEAREQFFGPGTRLTVL.

The V gene is TRBV25-1, the J gene TRBJ2-2, with 9 bases identical to TRBD2. Trimming at V came to 4 bases and at J to 7 bases, leaving 7 bases not matched to a gene. Germline CDR1 is MGHDK and CDR2 is SYGVNS. There are 15 residues in the CDR3. The CDR3 nucleotides are TGTGCCAGCAGTGGTAGCGGGAGCTCAAGCGGGGAGCTGTTTTTT. It specifies CASSGSGSSSGELFF.

CDR3 amino acids: CATSSIGHYYEQYF. The CDR3 region has the DNA TGTGCCACCAGCAGTATCGGACACTACTACGAGCAGTACTTC. The chain couples TRBV15 to TRBJ2-7; D possibly corresponds to TRBD1 (5 bases). The V gene lost 3 bases and the J gene lost 3 bases, with 12 bases spanning the gap. The CDR3 extends over 14 amino acids. CDR1 LNHNV and CDR2 YYDKDF come from the germline V gene (reference sequence).

This chain's CDR3 is CASSLRTGGLTEAFF. The CDR3 nucleotides are TGTGCCAGCAGCCTAAGGACAGGGGGCTTAACTGAAGCTTTCTTT. J is TRBJ1-1 and V is TRBV5-6; 11 bases are shared with TRBD1. CDR3 length: 15 residues. V was clipped by 4 bases and J by 5 bases; unmatched bases: 7. Germline V gene sequence: CDR1 SGHDT, CDR2 YYEEEE. The full variable domain, its missing parts supplied by reference TRBV5-6 and TRBJ1-1, is DAGVTQSPTHLIKTRGQQVTLRCSPKSGHDTVSWYQQALGQGPQFIFQYYEEEERQRGNFPDRFSGHQFPNYSSELNVNALLLGDSALYLCASSLRTGGLTEAFFGQGTRLTVV.

With regard to this clone: Additional DNA sequences in this sample encode the identical CDR3. The chain employs TRBV12-3 or TRBV12-4 and TRBJ2-2; D is perhaps TRBD2 (5 bases). Trimming pared 4 bases from V and 4 bases from J, leaving 7 bases between. The CDR3 totals 13 residues. CDR3 residues: CASSSRGTGELFF. CDR3 nucleotides: TGTGCCAGCAGTTCTCGGGGCACCGGGGAGCTGTTTTTT.

This rearrangement joins TRBV5-6 to TRBJ1-1; D possibly corresponds to TRBD1 (5 bases). V gave up 1 base and J gave up 4 bases, with 11 bases separating them. CDR3 length equals 14 residues. In germline, CDR1 is SGHDT, CDR2 YYEEEE. CDR3 amino acids: CASSLRGEGTEAFF. For the CDR3, the DNA is TGTGCCAGCAGCTTGCGGGGGGAGGGCACTGAAGCTTTCTTT.

V gene TRBV11-3 combines with J gene TRBJ2-5, with 9 nucleotides matching TRBD1. CDR3 length: 14 amino acids. Germline assignment: CDR1 SGHNT and CDR2 YENEEA. The J segment lost 5 bases and the V segment lost 5 bases, leaving 6 bases of the junction unmatched. The CDR3 reads CASSRTGARETQYF. In nucleotides, the CDR3 is TGTGCCAGCAGCCGGACAGGGGCCCGGGAGACCCAGTACTTC.

The chain employs TRBV3-1 (or the pseudogene TRBV3-2) and TRBJ2-3; 7 bases are shared with TRBD2. CDR1 LGHDT and CDR2 YNNKEL come from the germline V gene (reference sequence). The length of the CDR3 is 14 residues. The V gene end was trimmed by 5 bases and the J gene end by 2 bases; junction bases not matched to a gene: 4. The chain's CDR3 is CASSDRLATDTQYF. The CDR3 DNA reads as TGTGCCAGCAGCGACCGACTAGCCACAGATACGCAGTATTTT.

The rearrangement links TRBV19 to TRBJ1-2; D might be TRBD1 (6 bases). V was clipped by 5 bases and J by 6 bases, with 16 bases between them. The CDR3 is 14 amino acids. Per the germline V gene, CDR1 is LNHDA and CDR2 is SQIVND (reference sequence). CDR3: CASSSRQARDGYTF. CDR3 DNA: TGTGCCAGTAGTTCAAGACAGGCGCGGGATGGCTACACCTTC.

The rearrangement joins TRBV18 to TRBJ1-1, with 7 bases aligning to TRBD1. This CDR3 comprises 15 residues. J gave up 5 bases and V 0 bases, and 6 bases lay outside the gene matches. Germline CDR1 is KGHSH and CDR2 is LQKENI. CDR3 sequence reads: CASSPPAGGGTEAFF. The CDR3, as DNA: TGTGCCAGCTCACCACCGGCAGGGGGTGGAACTGAAGCTTTCTTT.

The sample holds a few counts of this clone. The J gene is TRBJ1-2, the V gene TRBV3-1 (or the pseudogene TRBV3-2), with a tentative D call TRBD1 (6 bases). The germline CDR1 and CDR2 sequences are LGHDT and YNNKEL (reference sequence). This CDR3 spans 12 amino acids. V was pared by 5 bases and J by 6 bases, with 10 bases between. Here the CDR3 DNA reads TGTGCCAGCAGCACCCGACAGGATGGCTACACCTTC. This translates into CASSTRQDGYTF.